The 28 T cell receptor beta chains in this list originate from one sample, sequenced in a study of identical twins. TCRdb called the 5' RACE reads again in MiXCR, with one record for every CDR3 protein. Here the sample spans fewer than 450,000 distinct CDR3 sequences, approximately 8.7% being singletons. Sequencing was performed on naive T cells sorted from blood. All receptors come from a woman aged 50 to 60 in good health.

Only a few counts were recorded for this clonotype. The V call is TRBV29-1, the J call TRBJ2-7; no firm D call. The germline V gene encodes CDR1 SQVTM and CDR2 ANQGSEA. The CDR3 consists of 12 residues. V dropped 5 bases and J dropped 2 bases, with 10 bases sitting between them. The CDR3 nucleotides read TGCAGCGTTAACGACGGTGCCTACGAGCAGTACTTC. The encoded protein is CSVNDGAYEQYF.

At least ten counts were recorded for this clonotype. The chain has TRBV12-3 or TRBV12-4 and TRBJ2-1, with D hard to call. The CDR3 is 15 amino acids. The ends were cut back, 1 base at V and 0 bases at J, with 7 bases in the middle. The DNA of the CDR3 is TGTGCCAGCAGTTTAGATAGCTTCTCCTACAATGAGCAGTTCTTC. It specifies CASSLDSFSYNEQFF.

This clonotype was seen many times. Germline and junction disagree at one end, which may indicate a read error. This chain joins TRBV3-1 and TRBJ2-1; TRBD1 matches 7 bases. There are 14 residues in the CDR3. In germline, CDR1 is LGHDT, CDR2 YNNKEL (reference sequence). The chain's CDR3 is CASSHTGVSNERFF. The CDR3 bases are TGTGCCAGCAGCCATACAGGGGTTAGCAATGAGCGGTTCTTC.

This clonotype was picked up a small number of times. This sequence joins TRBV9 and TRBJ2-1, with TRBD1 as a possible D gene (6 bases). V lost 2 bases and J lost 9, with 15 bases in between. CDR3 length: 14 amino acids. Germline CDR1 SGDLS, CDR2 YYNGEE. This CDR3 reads CASSVEDLGGEQFF. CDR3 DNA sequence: TGTGCCAGCAGCGTTGAAGACTTAGGGGGTGAGCAGTTCTTC.

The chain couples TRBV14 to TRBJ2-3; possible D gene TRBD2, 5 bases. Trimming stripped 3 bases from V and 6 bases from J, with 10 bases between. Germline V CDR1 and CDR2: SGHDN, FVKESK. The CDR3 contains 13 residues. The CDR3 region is CASSQRAADTQYF. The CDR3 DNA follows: TGTGCCAGCAGCCAGAGGGCGGCGGATACGCAGTATTTT.

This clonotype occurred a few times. The CDR3 region has the DNA TGTGCCAGCAGCCAAGACTCCATGGAGGATACGCAGTATTTT. It codes for CASSQDSMEDTQYF. The gene calls are TRBV4-2 and TRBJ2-3; D ambiguous. The CDR3 has 14 amino acids. V lost 0 bases and J lost 6, with 10 bases in between. Germline V gene lookup returns CDR1 LGHNA and CDR2 YNFKEQ.

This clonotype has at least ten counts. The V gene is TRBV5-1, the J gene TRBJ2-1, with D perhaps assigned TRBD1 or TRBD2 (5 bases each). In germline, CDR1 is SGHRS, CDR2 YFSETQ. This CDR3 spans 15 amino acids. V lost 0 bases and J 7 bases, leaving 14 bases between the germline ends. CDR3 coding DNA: TGCGCCAGCAGCTTGGTAGGGACCCTGGCGAATGAGCAGTTCTTC. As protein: CASSLVGTLANEQFF.

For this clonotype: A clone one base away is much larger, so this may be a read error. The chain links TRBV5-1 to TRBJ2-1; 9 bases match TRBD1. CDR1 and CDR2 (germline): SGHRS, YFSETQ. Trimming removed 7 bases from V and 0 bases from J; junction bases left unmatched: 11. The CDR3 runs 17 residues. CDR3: CASCPSTGGISYNEQFF. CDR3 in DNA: TGCGCCAGCTGCCCTTCGACAGGGGGTATCTCCTACAATGAGCAGTTCTTC.

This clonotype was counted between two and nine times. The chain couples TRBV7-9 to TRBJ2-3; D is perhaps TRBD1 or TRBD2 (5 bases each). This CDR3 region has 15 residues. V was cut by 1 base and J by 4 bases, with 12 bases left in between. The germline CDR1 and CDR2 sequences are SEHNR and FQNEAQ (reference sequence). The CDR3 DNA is TGTGCCAGCAGCTTAGAGTCCTGGGGGTCAGATACGCAGTATTTT. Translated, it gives CASSLESWGSDTQYF.

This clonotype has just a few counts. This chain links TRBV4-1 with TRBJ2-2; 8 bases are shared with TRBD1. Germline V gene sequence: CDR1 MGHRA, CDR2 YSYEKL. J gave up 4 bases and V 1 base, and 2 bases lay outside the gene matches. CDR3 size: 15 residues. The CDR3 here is CASSQVTGGTGELFF. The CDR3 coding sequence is TGCGCCAGCAGCCAAGTTACAGGGGGCACCGGGGAGCTGTTTTTT.

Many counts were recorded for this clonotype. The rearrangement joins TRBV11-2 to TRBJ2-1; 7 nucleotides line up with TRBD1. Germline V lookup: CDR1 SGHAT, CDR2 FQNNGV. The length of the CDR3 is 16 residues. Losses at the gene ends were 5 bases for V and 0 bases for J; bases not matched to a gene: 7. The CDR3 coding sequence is TGTGCCAGCAGCCCAGAGACAGGGCCCTCCTACAATGAGCAGTTCTTC. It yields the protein CASSPETGPSYNEQFF.

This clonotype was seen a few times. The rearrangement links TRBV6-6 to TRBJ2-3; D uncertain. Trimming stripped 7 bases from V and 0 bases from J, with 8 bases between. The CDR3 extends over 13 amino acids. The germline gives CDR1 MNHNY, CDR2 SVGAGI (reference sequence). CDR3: CASKASSTDTQYF. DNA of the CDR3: TGTGCCAGCAAAGCGTCTAGCACAGATACGCAGTATTTT.

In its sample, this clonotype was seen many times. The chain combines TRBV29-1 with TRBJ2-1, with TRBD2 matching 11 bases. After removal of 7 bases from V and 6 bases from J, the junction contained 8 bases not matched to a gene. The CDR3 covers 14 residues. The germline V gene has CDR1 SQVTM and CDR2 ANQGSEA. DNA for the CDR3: TGCAGCGGTAATAGCGGGAGGGCGGTCAATGAGCAGTTCTTC. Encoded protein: CSGNSGRAVNEQFF.

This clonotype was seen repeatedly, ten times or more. The CDR3 DNA reads TGTGCCAGCAGTTTGTGGGCGGGACAAGAGACCCAGTACTTC. It specifies CASSLWAGQETQYF. The chain joins TRBV12-3 or TRBV12-4 to TRBJ2-5, with D possibly matching TRBD2 (6 bases). CDR3 length: 14 residues. The V end lost 3 bases, the J end lost 2 bases, and 10 bases lay between the germline ends.

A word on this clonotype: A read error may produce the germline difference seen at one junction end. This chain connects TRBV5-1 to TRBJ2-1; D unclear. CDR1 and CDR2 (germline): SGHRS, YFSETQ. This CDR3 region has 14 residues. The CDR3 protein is CASNVATSYNDQFF. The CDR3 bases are TGCGCCAGCAACGTGGCGACCTCCTACAATGACCAGTTCTTC.

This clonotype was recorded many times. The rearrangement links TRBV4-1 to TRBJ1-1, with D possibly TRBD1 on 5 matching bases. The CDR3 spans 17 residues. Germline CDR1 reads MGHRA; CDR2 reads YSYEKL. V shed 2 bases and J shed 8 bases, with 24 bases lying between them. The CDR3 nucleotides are TGCGCCAGCAGCCAAACTATGAGGGTGGCTGGACAAGGAGAAGCTTTCTTT. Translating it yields CASSQTMRVAGQGEAFF.

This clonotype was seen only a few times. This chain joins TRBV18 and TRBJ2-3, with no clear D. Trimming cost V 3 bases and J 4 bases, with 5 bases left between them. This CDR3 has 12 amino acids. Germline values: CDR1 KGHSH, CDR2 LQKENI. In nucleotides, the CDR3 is TGTGCCAGCTCACCCTCGTCAGATACGCAGTATTTT. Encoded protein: CASSPSSDTQYF.

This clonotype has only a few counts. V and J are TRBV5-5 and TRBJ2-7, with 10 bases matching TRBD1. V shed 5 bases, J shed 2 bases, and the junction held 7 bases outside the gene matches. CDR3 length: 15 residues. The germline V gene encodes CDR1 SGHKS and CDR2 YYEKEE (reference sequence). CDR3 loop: CASRRQGAETYEQYF. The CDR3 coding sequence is TGTGCCAGCAGGCGACAGGGGGCGGAAACCTACGAGCAGTACTTC.

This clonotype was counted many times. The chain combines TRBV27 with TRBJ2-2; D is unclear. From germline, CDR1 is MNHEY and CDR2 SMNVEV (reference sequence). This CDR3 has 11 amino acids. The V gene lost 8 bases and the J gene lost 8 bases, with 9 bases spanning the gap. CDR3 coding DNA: TGTGCCAGCCGGCTAAAGGGGGAGCTGTTTTTT. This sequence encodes CASRLKGELFF.

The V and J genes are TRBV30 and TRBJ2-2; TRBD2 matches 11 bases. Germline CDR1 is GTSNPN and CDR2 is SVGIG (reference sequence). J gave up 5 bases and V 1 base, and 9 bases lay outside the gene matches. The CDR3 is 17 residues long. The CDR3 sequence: CAWSAGRLAGRTGELFF. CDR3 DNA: TGTGCCTGGAGTGCAGGAAGACTAGCGGGAAGGACCGGGGAGCTGTTTTTT.

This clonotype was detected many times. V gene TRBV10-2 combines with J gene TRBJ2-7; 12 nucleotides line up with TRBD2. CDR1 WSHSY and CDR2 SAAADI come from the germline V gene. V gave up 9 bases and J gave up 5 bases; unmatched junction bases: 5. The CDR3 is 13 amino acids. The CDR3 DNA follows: TGCGCCAGTACTAGCGGGAGGTTTAACGAGCAGTACTTC. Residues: CASTSGRFNEQYF.

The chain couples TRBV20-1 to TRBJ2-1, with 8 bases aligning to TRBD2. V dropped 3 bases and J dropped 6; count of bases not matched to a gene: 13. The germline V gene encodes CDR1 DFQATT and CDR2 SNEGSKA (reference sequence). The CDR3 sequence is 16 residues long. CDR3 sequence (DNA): TGCAGTGCTAGTCCGACCCCGGGACTAGGAATCAATGAGCAGTTCTTC. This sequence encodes CSASPTPGLGINEQFF.

The CDR3 DNA reads TGCGCCAGCAGTGAGTCGGTCAGGTTTAATGCCTACACCTTC. Residues: CASSESVRFNAYTF. The genes are TRBV10-2 and TRBJ1-2; D is ambiguous. The CDR3 has 14 amino acids. Deletions cut 0 bases from V and 10 bases from J, with 15 bases between. CDR1 is WSHSY, CDR2 SAAADI, per germline.

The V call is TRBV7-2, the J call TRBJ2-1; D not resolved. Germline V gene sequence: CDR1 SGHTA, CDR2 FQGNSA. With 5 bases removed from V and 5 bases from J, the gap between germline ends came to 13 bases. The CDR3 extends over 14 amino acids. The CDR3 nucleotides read TGTGCCAGCAGCCACGAGCCACCAGACAATGAGCAGTTCTTC. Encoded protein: CASSHEPPDNEQFF.

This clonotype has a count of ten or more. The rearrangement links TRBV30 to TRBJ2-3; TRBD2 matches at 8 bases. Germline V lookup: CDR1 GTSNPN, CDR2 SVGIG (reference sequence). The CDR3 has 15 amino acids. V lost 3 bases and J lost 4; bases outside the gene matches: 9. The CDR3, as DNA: TGTGCCTGGAGGGGAGGCAGCGGGGGCCCAGATACGCAGTATTTT. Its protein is CAWRGGSGGPDTQYF.

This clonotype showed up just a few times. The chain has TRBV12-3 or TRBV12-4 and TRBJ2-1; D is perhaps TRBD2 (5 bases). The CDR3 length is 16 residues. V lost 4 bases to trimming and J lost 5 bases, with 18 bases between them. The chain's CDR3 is CASSSLKKGADNEQFF. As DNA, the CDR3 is TGTGCCAGCAGTTCCCTTAAGAAGGGAGCAGACAATGAGCAGTTCTTC.

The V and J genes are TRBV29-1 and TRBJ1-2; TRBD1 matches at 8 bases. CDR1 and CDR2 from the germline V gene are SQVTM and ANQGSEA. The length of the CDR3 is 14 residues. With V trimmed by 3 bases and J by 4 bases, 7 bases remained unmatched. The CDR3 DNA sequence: TGCAGCGTTGAGGGAACAGGGGGACCCTATGGCTACACCTTC. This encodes CSVEGTGGPYGYTF.

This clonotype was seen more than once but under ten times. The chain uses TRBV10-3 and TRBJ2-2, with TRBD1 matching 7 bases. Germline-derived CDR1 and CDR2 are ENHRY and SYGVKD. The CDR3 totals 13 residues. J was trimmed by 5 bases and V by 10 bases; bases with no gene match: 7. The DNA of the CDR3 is TGTGCCACCAGCCAGGGGGAGACCGGGGAGCTGTTTTTT. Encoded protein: CATSQGETGELFF.